A single sample is the source of the 14 T cell receptor beta chains below, sequenced in a study of CD8+ T cells in alopecia areata (dated by TCRdb to the late 2010s). The library was produced with the immunoSEQ multiplex PCR assay. To provide template for TCR sequencing, every sample had RNA extracted and reverse transcribed into cDNA. This is the immuneACCESS table as TCRdb keeps it, with only in-frame sequences that have V and J called. A part of the clones is gone; compared with another copy, unresolved V genes explain less than half, and the rest is unexplained. This sample is represented by some 120,000 clones; around 60% of them were singletons. The leading ten clones occupy around 5.7% of the sample. Read against the paper, the sample's time point label means: approximately 4 weeks on oral tofacitinib. What the treatment or condition label conveys for this sample: oral pan-JAK inhibitor, 5-10 mg twice daily.

The sequences come from CD4+ T cells sorted from blood, collected at week 4, from a patient treated with tofacitinib. All receptors derive from a human donor with alopecia areata.

This clone has just one count. This sequence joins TRBV10-3 and TRBJ1-1; 7 positions match TRBD1. Trimming cost V 6 bases and J 4 bases; bases outside gene matches: 5. The CDR3 contains 13 residues. Germline V gives CDR1 ENHRY, CDR2 SYGVKD. The DNA of the CDR3 is TGTGCCATCAGACAGGGGTCCGTCACTGAAGCTTTCTTT. Translating it yields CAIRQGSVTEAFF.

The chain uses TRBV7-9 and TRBJ1-5, with a tentative D call TRBD1 (6 bases). V was shortened by 6 bases and J by 7 bases, with 13 bases between the two germline ends. Germline V CDR1 and CDR2: SEHNR, FQNEAQ (reference sequence). The CDR3 runs 13 residues. CDR3 in DNA: TGTGCCAGCAGTTTCCAGGGGAGCCAGCCCCAGCATTTT. Encoded protein: CASSFQGSQPQHF. Based on the CDR3 plus reference TRBV7-9 and TRBJ1-5, the full variable domain is DTGVSQNPRHKITKRGQNVTFRCDPISEHNRLYWYRQTLGQGPEFLTYFQNEAQLEKSRLLSDRFSAERPKGSFSTLEIQRTEQGDSAMYLCASSFQGSQPQHFGDGTRLSIL.

V usage is TRBV29-1 and J usage is TRBJ1-2; TRBD1 is a possible D gene (6 bases). Trimming took off 1 base at V and 5 bases at J, with 20 bases between the two ends. The germline gives CDR1 SQVTM, CDR2 ANQGSEA. This CDR3 spans 16 amino acids. The CDR3 DNA is TGCAGCGTTGAAGGACAGGCATCCCCGTCGGATTATGGCTACACCTTC. This sequence encodes CSVEGQASPSDYGYTF. The entire variable domain, with the rest obtained from reference TRBV29-1 and TRBJ1-2, is as follows: SAVISQKPSRDICQRGTSLTIQCQVDSQVTMMFWYRQQPGQSLTLIATANQGSEATYESGFVIDKFPISRPNLTFSTLTVSNMSPEDSSIYLCSVEGQASPSDYGYTFGSGTRLTVV.

The table lists this clone with a few counts. Other DNA sequences within the sample encode an identical CDR3. The V gene is TRBV9, the J gene TRBJ1-2; D gene ambiguous. Per the germline V gene, CDR1 is SGDLS and CDR2 is YYNGEE. This CDR3 is 15 amino acids long. With 0 bases removed from V and 0 bases from J, the gap between germline ends came to 9 bases. In nucleotides, the CDR3 is TGTGCCAGCAGCGTAGGGGAGGGAGCTAACTATGGCTACACCTTC. Amino acid sequence: CASSVGEGANYGYTF. Based on the CDR3 plus reference TRBV9 and TRBJ1-2, the full variable domain is DSGVTQTPKHLITATGQRVTLRCSPRSGDLSVYWYQQSLDQGLQFLIQYYNGEERAKGNILERFSAQQFPDLHSELNLSSLELGDSALYFCASSVGEGANYGYTFGSGTRLTVV.

The V call is TRBV29-1, the J call TRBJ2-7; D possibly uses TRBD1 or TRBD2 (7 bases each). CDR1 is SQVTM and CDR2 is ANQGSEA in the germline V gene. CDR3 size: 16 residues. V was pared by 4 bases and J by 3 bases, with 22 bases between. The CDR3 reads CSVGEGASASVYEQYF. DNA of the CDR3: TGCAGCGTTGGGGAGGGGGCGTCGGCTAGCGTCTACGAGCAGTACTTC.

The gene calls are TRBV6-5 and TRBJ1-1; D is uncertain. The ends were cut back, 7 bases at V and 3 bases at J, with 6 bases in the middle. The CDR3 sequence is 11 residues long. Germline CDR1 reads MNHEY; CDR2 reads SVGAGI. CDR3 loop: CASKRDTEAFF. DNA for the CDR3: TGTGCCAGCAAGAGGGACACTGAAGCTTTCTTT.

This clone was seen a few times. The chain carries TRBV10-3 and TRBJ1-5; maybe TRBD1 (5 bases). The length of the CDR3 is 14 residues. V was clipped by 10 bases and J by 2 bases, with 15 bases between them. Germline CDR1 ENHRY, CDR2 SYGVKD. CDR3 region: CATNPLGGNQPQHF. In DNA form, the CDR3 reads TGTGCCACTAACCCCCTGGGGGGCAATCAGCCCCAGCATTTT.

This chain joins TRBV4-1 and TRBJ1-2, with 8 bases fitting TRBD1. Germline V CDR1 and CDR2: MGHRA, YSYEKL. The CDR3 runs 13 residues. V shed 1 base and J 11 bases; nucleotides not matched to a gene: 6. CDR3 loop: CASSQVRTGGYTF. Here the CDR3 DNA reads TGCGCCAGCAGCCAAGTGAGAACAGGGGGTTACACCTTC.

This clone appeared a single time. The genes are TRBV30 and TRBJ2-5; D possibly matches TRBD1 or TRBD2 (5 bases each). Germline CDR1 is GTSNPN and CDR2 is SVGIG (reference sequence). CDR3 length: 13 amino acids. V dropped 4 bases and J dropped 1 base, with 10 bases sitting between them. The CDR3 DNA sequence: TGTGCCTGGACACCCGGGACCCAAGAGACCCAGTACTTC. Amino acids: CAWTPGTQETQYF.

The chain carries TRBV25-1 and TRBJ2-2, with D perhaps TRBD1 (6 bases). CDR3 length: 15 amino acids. With 3 bases removed from V and 10 bases from J, the gap between germline ends came to 18 bases. Looked up from germline, CDR1 is MGHDK and CDR2 is SYGVNS. The CDR3 nucleotides are TGTGCCAGCAGTGATCGCGGACAGCTTGACCTGGAGCTGTTTTTT. Its protein is CASSDRGQLDLELFF.

This sequence joins TRBV5-4 and TRBJ1-1; 8 nucleotides line up with TRBD1. Trimming at V came to 0 bases and at J to 5 bases, leaving 6 bases not matched to a gene. This CDR3 is built from 15 residues. Germline-derived CDR1 and CDR2 are SGHNT and YYREEE (reference sequence). The CDR3 DNA reads as TGTGCCAGCAGCTTGGGCGGCAGGGGGCTGACTGAAGCTTTCTTT. Its translation: CASSLGGRGLTEAFF.

V gene TRBV29-1 combines with J gene TRBJ2-2, with 11 bases matching TRBD2. Germline loops: CDR1 SQVTM, CDR2 ANQGSEA. This CDR3 is built from 13 residues. In DNA, the CDR3 is TGCAGTGGGACTAGCGGTCCCACCGGGGAGCTGTTTTTT. This codes for CSGTSGPTGELFF.

This sequence joins TRBV9 and TRBJ2-1; the D gene is possibly TRBD1 (5 bases). The germline V and J ends were trimmed by 0 bases and 3 bases, with 10 bases remaining between them. CDR3 length equals 15 residues. From germline, CDR1 is SGDLS and CDR2 YYNGEE. CDR3 region: CASSVGTGLYNEQFF. The CDR3 DNA is TGTGCCAGCAGCGTAGGTACAGGCCTCTACAATGAGCAGTTCTTC.

This clone was seen at least ten times. This chain links TRBV5-4 with TRBJ1-2, with 7 bases that match TRBD1. In germline, CDR1 is SGHNT, CDR2 YYREEE (reference sequence). Trimming removed 2 bases from V and 4 bases from J; junction bases left unmatched: 2. This CDR3 is 13 amino acids long. CDR3 sequence (DNA): TGTGCCAGCAGCTTACAGGGGTTCTATGGCTACACCTTC. Translating gives CASSLQGFYGYTF.